Listed below are T cell receptor beta chains from one sample, sequenced in a study of T-cell reconstitution after alpha-beta-depleted transplantation in children. TCRdb itself ran the PCR reads through MiXCR, one entry per CDR3 protein. The sample has some 500,000 distinct CDR3 sequences; approximately 20% are singletons. The sample in question was PBMCs from the stem cell graft donor, obtained from the stem cell graft. These receptors originate from a human donor who donated a stem cell graft to a child with acute lymphoblastic leukemia. Each CDR3 is given with its conserved first and last residue. Fields, in order: D gene, clone size, J gene, V gene, CDR3 DNA, CDR3 protein. D genes are given only for firm matches. Size is stated for part of the rows, as once, few or many counts, or as a class when the clone is expanded.

D: NA; size: few; J: TRBJ2-1; V: TRBV7-7; DNA: TGTGCCAGCAGCTTTACCACCGAGAATGAGCAGTTCTTC; CDR3: CASSFTTENEQFF
D: NA; size: NA; J: TRBJ2-3; V: TRBV5-1; DNA: TGCGCCAGCAGCTTGGCCACGGCCCAGAGCACAGATACGCAGTATTTT; CDR3: CASSLATAQSTDTQYF
D: TRBD2; size: many; J: TRBJ2-3; V: TRBV5-1; DNA: TGCGCCAGCAGCTCCGGACTAGCGGGTAAAGATACGCAGTATTTT; CDR3: CASSSGLAGKDTQYF
D: NA; size: NA; J: TRBJ2-3; V: TRBV9; DNA: TGTGCCAGCAGCCCCCGACTAGGAGGTGCAGATACGCAGTATTTT; CDR3: CASSPRLGGADTQYF
D: NA; size: NA; J: TRBJ2-1; V: TRBV12-3/TRBV12-4; DNA: TGTGCCAGCAGTTTGGGTGAGGTTAACTACAATGAGCAGTTCTTC; CDR3: CASSLGEVNYNEQFF
D: TRBD2; size: NA; J: TRBJ2-5; V: TRBV7-9; DNA: TGTGCCAGCAGCTTAGGGACTAGCGGGAGTTCAGAGACCCAGTACTTC; CDR3: CASSLGTSGSSETQYF
D: TRBD2; size: few; J: TRBJ2-2; V: TRBV9; DNA: TGTGCCAGCAGCGTAGTCCCTAGCGGGAGTACCGGGGAGCTGTTTTTT; CDR3: CASSVVPSGSTGELFF
D: NA; size: few; J: TRBJ2-7; V: TRBV4-1; DNA: TGCGCCAGCAGCCAGCAAAGGGAATCCTACGAGCAGTACTTC; CDR3: CASSQQRESYEQYF
D: NA; size: NA; J: TRBJ2-7; V: TRBV20-1; DNA: TGCAGTGCTAGAGATCCGGAGGTGCCATCCTACGAGCAGTACTTC; CDR3: CSARDPEVPSYEQYF
D: TRBD2; size: many; J: TRBJ2-7; V: TRBV7-6; DNA: TGTGCCAGCAGCTCGAAAAGTTTAGTGGGAGGGCCCTACGAGCAGTACTTC; CDR3: CASSSKSLVGGPYEQYF
D: NA; size: few; J: TRBJ1-1; V: TRBV27; DNA: TGTGCCACCGCTTCGTGGTTAAACACTGAAGCTTTCTTT; CDR3: CATASWLNTEAFF
D: NA; size: many; J: TRBJ2-7; V: TRBV5-6; DNA: TGTGCCAGCAGCTTTCCCGCTTACAAGTCCTACGAGCAGTACTTC; CDR3: CASSFPAYKSYEQYF
D: TRBD1; size: NA; J: TRBJ2-7; V: TRBV19; DNA: TGTGCCAGTAGTGTCGGGACAGGTGGCTACTACGAGCAGTACTTC; CDR3: CASSVGTGGYYEQYF
D: NA; size: few; J: TRBJ1-3; V: TRBV29-1; DNA: TGCAGCGTTGAAGACACAGTGGGGACCCGGGGAAACACCATATATTTT; CDR3: CSVEDTVGTRGNTIYF
D: TRBD2; size: few; J: TRBJ2-3; V: TRBV20-1; DNA: TGCAGTGCTATAAGACTAGCGGGCCTCACAGATACGCAGTATTTT; CDR3: CSAIRLAGLTDTQYF
D: NA; size: few; J: TRBJ1-1; V: TRBV12-3/TRBV12-4; DNA: TGTGCCAGCGGAGAGACCACTGAAGCTTTCTTT; CDR3: CASGETTEAFF
D: TRBD2; size: few; J: TRBJ2-3; V: TRBV10-3; DNA: TGTGCCACGCAGCGGGATATCACAGATACGCAGTATTTT; CDR3: CATQRDITDTQYF
D: NA; size: few; J: TRBJ2-1; V: TRBV15; DNA: TGTGCCACCAGCCACTCAGGCCCGGCCAATGAGCAGTTCTTC; CDR3: CATSHSGPANEQFF
D: NA; size: few; J: TRBJ1-2; V: TRBV12-3/TRBV12-4; DNA: TGTGCCAGCAGTTTCGGGAATAACTATGGCTACACCTTC; CDR3: CASSFGNNYGYTF
D: NA; size: few; J: TRBJ1-1; V: TRBV25-1; DNA: TGTGCCAGCAGTGGCCATGGGACGGAGAACACTGAAGCTTTCTTT; CDR3: CASSGHGTENTEAFF
D: NA; size: NA; J: TRBJ2-7; V: TRBV5-1; DNA: TGCGCCAGCAGCTTGGCAGGGAACCCCCACGAGCAGTACTTC; CDR3: CASSLAGNPHEQYF
D: TRBD1; size: few; J: TRBJ1-1; V: TRBV9; DNA: TGTGCCAGCAGCCCGCAGGACAGGCTGAACACTGAAGCTTTCTTT; CDR3: CASSPQDRLNTEAFF
D: TRBD2; size: NA; J: TRBJ2-5; V: TRBV20-1; DNA: TGCAGTGCAACCAGGAGCGGACTAGCCGGGCAGACCCAGTACTTC; CDR3: CSATRSGLAGQTQYF
D: NA; size: few; J: TRBJ2-2; V: TRBV19; DNA: TGTGCCACTAACCCTAGCAGCCTCACCGGGGAGCTGTTTTTT; CDR3: CATNPSSLTGELFF
D: NA; size: few; J: TRBJ1-2; V: TRBV5-5; DNA: TGTGCCAGCAGCTTGGCGGTTATTAACTATGGCTACACCTTC; CDR3: CASSLAVINYGYTF
D: TRBD1; size: few; J: TRBJ2-5; V: TRBV5-1; DNA: TGCGCCAGCAGCGAGCGAGCGACAGGGGGCCCTTCAGAGACCCAGTACTTC; CDR3: CASSERATGGPSETQYF
D: NA; size: NA; J: TRBJ1-2; V: TRBV5-1; DNA: TGCGCCAGCAGCTTGACGACAGTCGGCTACACCTTC; CDR3: CASSLTTVGYTF
D: TRBD2; size: NA; J: TRBJ2-3; V: TRBV11-2; DNA: TGTGCCAGCAGCCCCAGTGGGGGACTAGCTAGCACAGATACGCAGTATTTT; CDR3: CASSPSGGLASTDTQYF